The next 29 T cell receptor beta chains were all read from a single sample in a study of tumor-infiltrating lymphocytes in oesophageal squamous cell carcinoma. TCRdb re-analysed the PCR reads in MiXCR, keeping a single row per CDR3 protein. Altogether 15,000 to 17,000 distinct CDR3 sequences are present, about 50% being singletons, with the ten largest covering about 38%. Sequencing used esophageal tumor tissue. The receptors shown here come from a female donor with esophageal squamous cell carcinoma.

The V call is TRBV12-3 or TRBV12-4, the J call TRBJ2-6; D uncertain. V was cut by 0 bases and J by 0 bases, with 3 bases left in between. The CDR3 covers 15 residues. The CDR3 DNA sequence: TGTGCCAGCAGTTTAGCTTCCTCTGGGGCCAACGTCCTGACTTTC. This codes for CASSLASSGANVLTF.

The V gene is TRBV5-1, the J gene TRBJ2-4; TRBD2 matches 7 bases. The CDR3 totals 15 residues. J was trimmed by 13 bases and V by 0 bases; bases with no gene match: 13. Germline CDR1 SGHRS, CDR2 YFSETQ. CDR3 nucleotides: TGCGCCAGCAGCTTGGGCGGGAGCACCTACAATGAGCAGTACTTC. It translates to CASSLGGSTYNEQYF.

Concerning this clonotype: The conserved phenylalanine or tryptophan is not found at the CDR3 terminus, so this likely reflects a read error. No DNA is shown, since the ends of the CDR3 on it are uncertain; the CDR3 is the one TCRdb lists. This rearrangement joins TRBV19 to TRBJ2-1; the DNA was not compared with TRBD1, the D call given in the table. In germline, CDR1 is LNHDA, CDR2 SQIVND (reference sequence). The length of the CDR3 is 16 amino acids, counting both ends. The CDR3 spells CASSMSAREYGYTFGS.

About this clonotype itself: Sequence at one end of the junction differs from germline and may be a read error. CDR3: CASSLGTPRTDTQYF. The CDR3 bases are TGTGCCAGCAGTTTAGGGACACCCCGCACAGATACGCAGTACTTC. The V call is TRBV7-2, the J call TRBJ2-1, with D tentatively TRBD1 (6 bases). With the DNA end fitting TRBJ2-7 better, the J assignment may be wrong. Germline lookup yields CDR1 SGHTA and CDR2 FQGNSA. The CDR3 is 15 residues long.

The CDR3 protein is CASSSVTEYNEQFF. Here the CDR3 DNA reads TGTGCCAGCAGTTCCGTGACGGAATACAATGAGCAGTTCTTC. The rearrangement uses TRBV6-1 and TRBJ2-1, with D unresolved. CDR3 size: 14 residues. The V end lost 5 bases, the J end lost 4 bases, and 12 bases lay between the germline ends. Germline CDR1 reads MNHNS; CDR2 reads SASEGT.

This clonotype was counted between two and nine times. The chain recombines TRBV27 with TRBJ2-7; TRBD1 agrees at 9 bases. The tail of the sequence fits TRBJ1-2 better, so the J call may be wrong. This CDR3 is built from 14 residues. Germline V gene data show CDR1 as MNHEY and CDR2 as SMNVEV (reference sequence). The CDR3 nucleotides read TGTGCCAGCAAAGGGACAGGGTGGGACTATGGCTACACCTTC. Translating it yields CASKGTGWDYGYTF.

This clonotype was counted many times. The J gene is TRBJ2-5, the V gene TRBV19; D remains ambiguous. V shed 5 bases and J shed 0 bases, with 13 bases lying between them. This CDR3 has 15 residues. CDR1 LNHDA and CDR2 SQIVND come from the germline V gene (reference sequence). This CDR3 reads CASSSLGNDQETQYF. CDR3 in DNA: TGTGCCAGTAGTTCTCTGGGAAACGACCAAGAGACCCAGTACTTC. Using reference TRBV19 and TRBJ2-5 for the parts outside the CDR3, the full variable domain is DGGITQSPKYLFRKEGQNVTLSCEQNLNHDAMYWYRQDPGQGLRLIYYSQIVNDFQKGDIAEGYSVSREKKESFPLTVTSAQKNPTAFYLCASSSLGNDQETQYFGPGTRLLVL.

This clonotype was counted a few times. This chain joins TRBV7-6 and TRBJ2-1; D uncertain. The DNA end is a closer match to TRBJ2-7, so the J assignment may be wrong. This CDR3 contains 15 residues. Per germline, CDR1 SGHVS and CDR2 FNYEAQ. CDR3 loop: CASSLAAESYNEQYF. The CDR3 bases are TGTGCCAGCAGCTTAGCGGCGGAATCCTACAATGAGCAGTACTTC.

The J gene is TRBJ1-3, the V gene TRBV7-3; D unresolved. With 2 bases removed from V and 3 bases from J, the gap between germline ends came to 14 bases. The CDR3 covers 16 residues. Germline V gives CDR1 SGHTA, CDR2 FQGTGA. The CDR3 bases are TGTGCCAGCAGCTTAGGAGGACCAACCCTTGGAAACACCATATATTTT. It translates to CASSLGGPTLGNTIYF.

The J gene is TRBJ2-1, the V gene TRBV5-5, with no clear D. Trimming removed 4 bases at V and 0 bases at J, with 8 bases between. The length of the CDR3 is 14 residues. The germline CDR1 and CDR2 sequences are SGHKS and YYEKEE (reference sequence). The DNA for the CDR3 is TGTGCCAGCAGCACTATAAGCTCCTACAATGAGCAGTTCTTC. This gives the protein CASSTISSYNEQFF.

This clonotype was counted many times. The DNA for the CDR3 is TGCAGCGTGTCTAAGGGACAGTCCTACAATGAGCAGTTCTTC. Translation: CSVSKGQSYNEQFF. This chain links TRBV29-1 with TRBJ2-1, with 7 bases lining up with TRBD1. V was pared by 6 bases and J by 1 base, with 6 bases of the junction left unmatched. This CDR3 is 14 amino acids long. Germline assignment: CDR1 SQVTM and CDR2 ANQGSEA.

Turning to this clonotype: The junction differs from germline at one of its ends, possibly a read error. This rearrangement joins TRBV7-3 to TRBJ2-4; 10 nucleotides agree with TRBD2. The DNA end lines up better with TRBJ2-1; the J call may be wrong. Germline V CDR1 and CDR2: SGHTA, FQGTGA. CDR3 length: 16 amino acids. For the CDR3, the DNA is TGTGCCGGCAGCACTGGGAGCGGGAGGGCCGGTGAGACCCAGTTCTTC. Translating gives CAGSTGSGRAGETQFF.

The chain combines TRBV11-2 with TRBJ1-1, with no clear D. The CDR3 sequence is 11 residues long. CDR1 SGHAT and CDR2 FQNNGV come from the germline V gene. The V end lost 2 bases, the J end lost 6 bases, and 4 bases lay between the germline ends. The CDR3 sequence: CASSLRSEAFF. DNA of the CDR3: TGTGCCAGCAGCTTACGCTCTGAAGCTTTCTTT.

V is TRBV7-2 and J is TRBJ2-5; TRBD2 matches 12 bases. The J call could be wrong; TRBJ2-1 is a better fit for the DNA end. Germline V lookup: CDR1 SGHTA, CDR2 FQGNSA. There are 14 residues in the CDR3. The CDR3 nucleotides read TGTGCCAGCAGACGGACTAGCGGGATCAATGAGCAGTTCTTC. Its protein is CASRRTSGINEQFF.

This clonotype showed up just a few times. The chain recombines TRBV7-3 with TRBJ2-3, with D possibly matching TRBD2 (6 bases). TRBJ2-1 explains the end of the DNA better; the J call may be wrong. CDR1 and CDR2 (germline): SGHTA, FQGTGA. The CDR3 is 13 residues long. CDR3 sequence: CASSLGGVGEQFF. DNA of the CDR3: TGTGCCAGCAGCTTAGGAGGGGTCGGCGAGCAGTTCTTC.

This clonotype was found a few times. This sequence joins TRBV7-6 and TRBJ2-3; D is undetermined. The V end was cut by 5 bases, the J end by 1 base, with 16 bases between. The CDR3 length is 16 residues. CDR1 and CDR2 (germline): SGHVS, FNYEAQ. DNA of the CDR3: TGTGCCAGCAGCCCCGGGCGTATGAGCGGCACAGATACGCAGTATTTT. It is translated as CASSPGRMSGTDTQYF. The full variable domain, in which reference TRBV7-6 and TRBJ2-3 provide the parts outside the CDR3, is GAGVSQSPRYKVTKRGQDVALRCDPISGHVSLYWYRQALGQGPEFLTYFNYEAQQDKSGLPNDRFSAERPEGSISTLTIQRTEQRDSAMYRCASSPGRMSGTDTQYFGPGTRLTVL.

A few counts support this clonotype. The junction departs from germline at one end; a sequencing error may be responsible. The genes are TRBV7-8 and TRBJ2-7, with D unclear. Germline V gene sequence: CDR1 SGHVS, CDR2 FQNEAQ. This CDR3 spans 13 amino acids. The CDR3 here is CASSLGFDSPLHF. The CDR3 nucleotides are TGTGCCAGCAGCTTAGGGTTCGATTCACCCCTCCACTTC.

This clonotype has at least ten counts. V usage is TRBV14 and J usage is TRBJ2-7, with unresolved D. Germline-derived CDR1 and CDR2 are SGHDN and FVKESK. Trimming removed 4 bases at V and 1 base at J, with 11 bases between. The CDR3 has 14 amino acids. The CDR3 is CASSPLAHSYEQYF. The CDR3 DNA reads TGTGCCAGCAGCCCCTTAGCTCATTCCTACGAGCAGTACTTC.

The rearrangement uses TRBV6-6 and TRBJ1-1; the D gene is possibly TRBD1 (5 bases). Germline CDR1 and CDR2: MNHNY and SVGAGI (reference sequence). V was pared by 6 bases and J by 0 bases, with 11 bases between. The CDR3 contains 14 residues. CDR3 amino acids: CASSWGGLNTEAFF. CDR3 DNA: TGTGCCAGCAGCTGGGGGGGGTTGAACACTGAAGCTTTCTTT.

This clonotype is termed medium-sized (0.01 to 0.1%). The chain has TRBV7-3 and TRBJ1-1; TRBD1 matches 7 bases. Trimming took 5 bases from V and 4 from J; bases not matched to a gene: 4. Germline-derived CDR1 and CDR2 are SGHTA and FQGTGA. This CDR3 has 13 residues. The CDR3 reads CASSPGGGTEAFF. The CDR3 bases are TGTGCCAGCAGCCCAGGGGGAGGCACTGAAGCTTTCTTT.

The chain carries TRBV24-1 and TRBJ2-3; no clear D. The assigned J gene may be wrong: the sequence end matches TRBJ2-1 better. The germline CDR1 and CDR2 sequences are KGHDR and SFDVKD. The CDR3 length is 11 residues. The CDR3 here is CATSDVSEQFF. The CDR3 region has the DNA TGTGCCACCAGTGATGTCAGTGAGCAGTTCTTC.

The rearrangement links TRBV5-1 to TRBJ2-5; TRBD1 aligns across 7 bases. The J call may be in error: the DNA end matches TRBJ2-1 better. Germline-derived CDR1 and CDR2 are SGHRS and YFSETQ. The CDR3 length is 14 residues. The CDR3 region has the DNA TGCGCCAGCAGCCCAGGGACAGCCTACAATGAGCAGTTCTTC. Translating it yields CASSPGTAYNEQFF.

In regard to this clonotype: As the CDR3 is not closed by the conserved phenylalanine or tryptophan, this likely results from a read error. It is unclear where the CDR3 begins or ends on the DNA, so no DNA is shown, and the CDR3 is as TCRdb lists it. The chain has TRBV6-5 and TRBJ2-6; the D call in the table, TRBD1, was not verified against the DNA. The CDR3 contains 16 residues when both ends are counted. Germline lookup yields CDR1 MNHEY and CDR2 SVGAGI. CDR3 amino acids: CASSYSGGDETQYFGA.

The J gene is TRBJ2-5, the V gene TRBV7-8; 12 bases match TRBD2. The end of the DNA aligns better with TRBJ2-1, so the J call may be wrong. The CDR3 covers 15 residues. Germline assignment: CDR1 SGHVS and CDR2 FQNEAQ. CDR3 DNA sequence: TGTGCCAGCCGCAAGACTAGCGGGGGCGTCTACGAGCAGTTCTTC. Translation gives CASRKTSGGVYEQFF.

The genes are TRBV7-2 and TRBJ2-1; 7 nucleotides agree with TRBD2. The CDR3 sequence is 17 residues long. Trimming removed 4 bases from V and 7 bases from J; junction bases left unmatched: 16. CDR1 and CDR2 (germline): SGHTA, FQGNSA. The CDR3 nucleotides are TGTGCCAGCAGCTCTAGGGGCACGCCTAGCGGAGGGAATGAGCAGTTCTTC. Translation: CASSSRGTPSGGNEQFF.

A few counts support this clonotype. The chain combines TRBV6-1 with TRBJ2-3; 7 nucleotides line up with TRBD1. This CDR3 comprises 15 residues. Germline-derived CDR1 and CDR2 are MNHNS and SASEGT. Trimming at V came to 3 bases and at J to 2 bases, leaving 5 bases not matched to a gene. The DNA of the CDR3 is TGTGCCAGCAGTGAGACTGGGACAGACACAGATACGCAGTATTTT. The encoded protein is CASSETGTDTDTQYF.

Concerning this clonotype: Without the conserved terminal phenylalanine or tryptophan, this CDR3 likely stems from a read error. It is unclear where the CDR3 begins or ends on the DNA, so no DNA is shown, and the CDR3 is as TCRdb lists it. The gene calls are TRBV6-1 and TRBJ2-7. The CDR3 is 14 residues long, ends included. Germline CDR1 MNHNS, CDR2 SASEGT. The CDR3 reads CASRSGVYGYTFGS.

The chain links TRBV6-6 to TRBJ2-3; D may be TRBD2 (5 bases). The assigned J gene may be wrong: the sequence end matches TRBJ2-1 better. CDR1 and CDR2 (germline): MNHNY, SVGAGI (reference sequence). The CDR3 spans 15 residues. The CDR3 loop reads CASSSGRDPYNEQFF. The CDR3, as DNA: TGTGCCAGCAGTTCCGGACGGGATCCCTACAATGAGCAGTTCTTC.

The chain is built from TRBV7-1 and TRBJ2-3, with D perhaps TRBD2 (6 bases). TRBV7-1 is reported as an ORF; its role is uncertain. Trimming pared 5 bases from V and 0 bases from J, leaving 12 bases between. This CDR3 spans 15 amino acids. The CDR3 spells CASSRDFISTDTQYF. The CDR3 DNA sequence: TGTGCCAGCAGCCGGGACTTTATTAGCACAGATACGCAGTATTTT.